The sequence of this T cell receptor beta chain was determined in a study of control samples from healthy donors and cancer patients. The germline V gene has CDR1 MRHNA and CDR2 SNTAGT. Trimming removed 10 bases at V and 2 bases at J, with 15 bases between. The CDR3 has 14 amino acids. This clone was observed once. The method was immunoSEQ multiplex PCR; TCRdb's version includes in-frame clones alone and lacks a portion of them. In the table there are about 120,000 clones, around 90% of which are singletons. The sample was blood. The source is a man aged 18-30 years in good health. This chain links TRBV6-4 with TRBJ1-5; perhaps TRBD1 as D (5 bases). The CDR3: CATKRDGGNQPQHF. In DNA form, the CDR3 reads TGTGCCACCAAGAGGGACGGGGGCAATCAGCCCCAGCATTTT.